This T cell receptor beta chain is from a study of T cells expressing NK-cell markers. Germline V gives CDR1 SEHNR, CDR2 FQNEAQ (reference sequence). The CDR3 covers 15 residues. TCRdb reprocessed the 5' RACE reads, with one entry per CDR3 protein and no DNA. The table for this sample gives 550,000 or so distinct CDR3 sequences. What was sequenced was blood T cells: a sorted CD56 or NKG2C T cell subset, CD4+ or CD8+ T cells, or bulk PBMC T cells (not recorded which). The chain uses TRBV7-9 and TRBJ2-5; TCRdb lists TRBD1, though no DNA is available to test this call. This TCR was sampled from a man younger than 35 in good health. The CDR3 spells CASSLPLDREETQYF.